A single T cell receptor beta chain is shown here with its context. These data come from a study of T cell changes during pregnancy in multiple sclerosis. Data came from immunoSEQ multiplex PCR; TCRdb stores just in-frame clones and leaves some out. The data contain some 110,000 clones, under 95% of them singletons. The material was peripheral blood, obtained after pregnancy. The TCR originated in a female donor with multiple sclerosis, enrolled in a pregnancy study.

The CDR3 region is CASSLPTGRAFF. In nucleotides, the CDR3 is TGTGCCAGCAGTTTACCGACAGGGCGGGCTTTCTTT. The V call is TRBV27, the J call TRBJ1-1; 7 positions match TRBD1. The length of the CDR3 is 12 residues. The V and J ends lost 2 bases and 11 bases, in that order; junction bases with no gene match: 5. Germline V gene lookup returns CDR1 MNHEY and CDR2 SMNVEV (reference sequence).